A single sample gave rise to the 29 T cell receptor beta chains below, sequenced in a study of shared clonotypes between healthy human individuals. The assay was immunoSEQ multiplex PCR, and TCRdb's table has in-frame clones only and misses some. The repertoire holds about 2.2 million clones, with 93% as singletons. The naive CD8 fraction comprised CD45RO-negative cells positively selected for CCR7 and excluded terminally differentiated effector memory CD45RA+ cells. Sequenced sample: naive CD8+ T cells from PBMCs. These receptors were obtained from a man aged 18 to 35 in good health. Some clones in this sample may be carry-over from other donors' samples.

V gene TRBV10-3 combines with J gene TRBJ1-1; 8 bases are shared with TRBD1. This CDR3 has 13 amino acids. V was pared by 10 bases and J by 1 base, with 5 bases of the junction left unmatched. CDR1 ENHRY and CDR2 SYGVKD come from the germline V gene. CDR3 coding DNA: TGTGCCACTATTGACAGGGGGAACACTGAAGCTTTCTTT. Its protein product is CATIDRGNTEAFF.

The chain carries TRBV13 and TRBJ2-5, with D maybe TRBD2 (5 bases). This CDR3 has 16 amino acids. V was shortened by 4 bases and J by 2 bases, with 17 bases between the two germline ends. From germline, CDR1 is PRHDT and CDR2 FYEKMQ (reference sequence). CDR3 in amino acids: CASSSSNWERQETQYF. The DNA of the CDR3 is TGTGCCAGCAGCTCTTCTAACTGGGAGCGACAAGAGACCCAGTACTTC.

The chain joins TRBV28 to TRBJ2-7, with TRBD2 as a possible D gene (6 bases). Trimming removed 6 bases at V and 0 bases at J, with 12 bases between. The CDR3 totals 14 residues. CDR1 is MDHEN and CDR2 is SYDVKM in the germline V gene. Here the CDR3 DNA reads TGTGCCAGCAGAGGGGTGGACTACTCCTACGAGCAGTACTTC. It yields the protein CASRGVDYSYEQYF.

The V gene is TRBV4-2, the J gene TRBJ2-3; 10 nucleotides line up with TRBD2. CDR1 and CDR2 (germline): LGHNA, YNFKEQ. J gave up 2 bases and V 5 bases, and 7 bases lay outside the gene matches. This CDR3 is built from 16 residues. CDR3: CASSSRLAGDTDTQYF. The CDR3 bases are TGTGCCAGCAGCTCGCGCCTAGCGGGAGACACAGATACGCAGTATTTT.

This clone was detected once. This chain joins TRBV9 and TRBJ1-2; the match to TRBD1 covers 7 bases. The germline V gene has CDR1 SGDLS and CDR2 YYNGEE. The CDR3 sequence is 16 residues long. V shed 4 bases and J 4 bases; nucleotides not matched to a gene: 13. The CDR3 coding sequence is TGTGCCAGCAGCCAAGATCCCAAGACAGGGATCTATGGCTACACCTTC. Protein sequence: CASSQDPKTGIYGYTF.

A single count supports this clone. V and J are TRBV30 and TRBJ2-1, with 14 bases identical to TRBD2. This CDR3 region has 14 residues. Germline V gene data show CDR1 as GTSNPN and CDR2 as SVGIG (reference sequence). Trimming at V came to 5 bases and at J to 9 bases, leaving 6 bases not matched to a gene. The CDR3 DNA sequence: TGTGCCTGGTTGGGGACTAGCGGGAGAGGTGAGCAGTTCTTC. Protein sequence: CAWLGTSGRGEQFF.

This chain uses TRBV6-1 with TRBJ2-1, with TRBD2 identical over 14 bases. Germline CDR1 MNHNS, CDR2 SASEGT. Losses at the gene ends were 10 bases for V and 9 bases for J; bases not matched to a gene: 11. The CDR3 is 15 amino acids. This CDR3 is CATAPGLAGGGEQFF. Here the CDR3 DNA reads TGTGCCACCGCCCCTGGACTAGCGGGGGGAGGTGAGCAGTTCTTC.

The chain links TRBV27 to TRBJ1-5; TRBD1 matches at 9 bases. The CDR3 contains 15 residues. The trim removed 6 bases at V and 9 bases at J, leaving 12 bases unmatched. Germline V gene sequence: CDR1 MNHEY, CDR2 SMNVEV (reference sequence). The CDR3 DNA follows: TGTGCCAGCAGCCTCAGGGGGACAGGGTTTTGGCCCCAGCATTTT. Residues: CASSLRGTGFWPQHF.

This sequence joins TRBV5-1 and TRBJ2-3; 7 nucleotides line up with TRBD2. The CDR3 totals 15 residues. CDR1 SGHRS and CDR2 YFSETQ come from the germline V gene. J lost 1 base, V lost 3 bases, and 5 bases had no gene match. DNA for the CDR3: TGCGCCAGCAGCTGGCTAGCGGAAGGCACAGATACGCAGTATTTT. This codes for CASSWLAEGTDTQYF.

The rearrangement joins TRBV19 to TRBJ1-1; maybe TRBD1 (6 bases). Trimming took off 6 bases at V and 8 bases at J, with 25 bases between the two ends. Germline lookup yields CDR1 LNHDA and CDR2 SQIVND (reference sequence). This CDR3 is built from 16 residues. CDR3 in amino acids: CASSPGGAAGRTEAFF. CDR3 bases: TGTGCCAGTAGCCCGGGGGGGGCGGCAGGGCGAACAGAAGCTTTCTTT.

This clone was picked up one time. V usage is TRBV7-9 and J usage is TRBJ2-7; 10 bases fit TRBD2. The CDR3 contains 15 residues. Trimming cost V 6 bases and J 3 bases; bases outside gene matches: 8. CDR1 is SEHNR and CDR2 is FQNEAQ in the germline V gene (reference sequence). This CDR3 reads CASRDGLAERYEQYF. DNA for the CDR3: TGTGCCAGCAGAGATGGACTAGCGGAGCGCTACGAGCAGTACTTC.

The chain has TRBV29-1 and TRBJ2-7; 8 bases are shared with TRBD2. V lost 6 bases to trimming and J lost 0 bases; unmatched junction nucleotides: 7. The CDR3 covers 14 residues. Looked up from germline, CDR1 is SQVTM and CDR2 is ANQGSEA. This chain's CDR3 is CSVSGSGGSYEQYF. The CDR3 DNA follows: TGCAGCGTCAGTGGGAGCGGGGGCTCCTACGAGCAGTACTTC.

This chain connects TRBV2 to TRBJ2-7, with TRBD2 identical over 16 bases. Germline CDR1 reads SNHLY; CDR2 reads FYNNEI. The CDR3 loop spans 18 amino acids. V dropped 4 bases and J dropped 4; count of bases not matched to a gene: 10. In nucleotides, the CDR3 is TGTGCCAGCAGTGGACGCGTGGGACTAGCGGGAGGGACGTACGAGCAGTACTTC. Its translation is CASSGRVGLAGGTYEQYF.

J is TRBJ2-7 and V is TRBV27; perhaps TRBD1 as D (6 bases). Trimming removed 0 bases from V and 2 bases from J, with 14 bases in between. Germline CDR1 and CDR2: MNHEY and SMNVEV (reference sequence). This CDR3 has 16 residues. Here the CDR3 reads CASSLSPRDTTYEQYF. CDR3 bases: TGTGCCAGCAGTTTATCGCCCCGGGACACAACCTACGAGCAGTACTTC.

This rearrangement joins TRBV6-5 to TRBJ2-2; TRBD2 is a possible D gene (6 bases). The V gene's germline CDR1 is MNHEY and CDR2 SVGAGI. The CDR3 is 13 amino acids. V was shortened by 2 bases and J by 7 bases, with 8 bases between the two germline ends. CDR3 sequence: CASSYMEGGELFF. CDR3 nucleotide sequence: TGTGCCAGCAGTTACATGGAGGGCGGGGAGCTGTTTTTT.

Here the CDR3 DNA reads TGTGCCAGTAAACCAACAGGGGACGACGAGCAGTACTTC. As protein: CASKPTGDDEQYF. The chain couples TRBV19 to TRBJ2-7, with 7 nucleotides matching TRBD1. V lost 7 bases and J lost 5; bases outside the gene matches: 8. The germline gives CDR1 LNHDA, CDR2 SQIVND (reference sequence). CDR3 length equals 13 residues.

This rearrangement joins TRBV14 to TRBJ1-2; 7 bases are shared with TRBD1. The germline gives CDR1 SGHDN, CDR2 FVKESK. Losses at the gene ends were 1 base for V and 4 bases for J; bases not matched to a gene: 6. CDR3 length: 15 amino acids. Here the CDR3 DNA reads TGTGCCAGCAGCCAAGCGAGGGGGCTCACCTATGGCTACACCTTC. It codes for CASSQARGLTYGYTF.

The chain combines TRBV7-9 with TRBJ2-3, with a possible D match to TRBD1 (5 bases). The CDR3 covers 15 residues. The germline V and J ends were trimmed by 5 bases and 4 bases, with 16 bases remaining between them. Germline V lookup: CDR1 SEHNR, CDR2 FQNEAQ (reference sequence). CDR3 region: CASSGRVSRADTQYF. The CDR3 DNA is TGTGCCAGCAGCGGAAGAGTATCCAGGGCAGATACGCAGTATTTT.

The CDR3 is CASSPISEAFF. The CDR3 DNA sequence: TGTGCCAGCAGTCCCATCTCTGAAGCTTTCTTT. The chain links TRBV7-8 to TRBJ1-1; D remains unclear. Germline loops: CDR1 SGHVS, CDR2 FQNEAQ. V shed 6 bases and J shed 6 bases, with 8 bases lying between them. This CDR3 is built from 11 residues.

This chain connects TRBV11-2 to TRBJ2-7; D not resolved. The CDR3 contains 15 residues. Trimming pared 5 bases from V and 6 bases from J, leaving 20 bases between. From germline, CDR1 is SGHAT and CDR2 FQNNGV. In nucleotides, the CDR3 is TGTGCCAGCAGCACAAAACCTGGGGTTCGAAGCGAGCAGTACTTC. It is translated as CASSTKPGVRSEQYF. The full variable domain, rest sourced from reference TRBV11-2 and TRBJ2-7, is EAGVAQSPRYKIIEKRQSVAFWCNPISGHATLYWYQQILGQGPKLLIQFQNNGVVDDSQLPKDRFSAERLKGVDSTLKIQPAKLEDSAVYLCASSTKPGVRSEQYFGPGTRLTVT.

The V call is TRBV5-6, the J call TRBJ1-5; D perhaps matches TRBD1 (5 bases). Germline CDR1 reads SGHDT; CDR2 reads YYEEEE. CDR3 size: 13 residues. V lost 0 bases, J lost 8 bases, and 9 bases lay in between. The CDR3 is CASSLGGREPQHF. DNA for the CDR3: TGTGCCAGCAGCTTGGGGGGACGGGAGCCCCAGCATTTT.

The chain has TRBV7-9 and TRBJ1-1; no clear D gene. V was shortened by 3 bases and J by 6 bases, with 8 bases between the two germline ends. Germline CDR1 reads SEHNR; CDR2 reads FQNEAQ (reference sequence). CDR3 size: 12 residues. The CDR3 sequence is CASSFRLPEAFF. CDR3 sequence (DNA): TGTGCCAGCAGCTTTCGGTTACCTGAAGCTTTCTTT.

V usage is TRBV9 and J usage is TRBJ2-1; D may match TRBD1 or TRBD2 (5 bases each). The CDR3 contains 16 residues. CDR1 is SGDLS, CDR2 YYNGEE, per germline. Trimming removed 3 bases at V and 6 bases at J, with 19 bases between. CDR3 residues: CASSEDPRGTLNEQFF. As DNA, the CDR3 is TGTGCCAGCAGCGAGGACCCTAGAGGGACGCTCAATGAGCAGTTCTTC. The variable domain in full, completed from reference TRBV9 and TRBJ2-1, reads DSGVTQTPKHLITATGQRVTLRCSPRSGDLSVYWYQQSLDQGLQFLIQYYNGEERAKGNILERFSAQQFPDLHSELNLSSLELGDSALYFCASSEDPRGTLNEQFFGPGTRLTVL.

The rearrangement uses TRBV5-1 and TRBJ2-1, with a possible D match to TRBD2 (5 bases). CDR3 length: 16 amino acids. CDR1 and CDR2 (germline): SGHRS, YFSETQ. Trimming took 5 bases from V and 0 from J, leaving 15 bases between them. The CDR3 loop reads CASRLTRGHSYNEQFF. The CDR3 DNA is TGCGCCAGCAGATTAACCCGGGGTCACTCCTACAATGAGCAGTTCTTC.

V usage is TRBV28 and J usage is TRBJ1-5; 8 nucleotides match TRBD1. Germline trimming cut 3 bases from V and 7 bases from J; bases unmatched to any gene: 11. CDR1 and CDR2 from the germline V gene are MDHEN and SYDVKM. The CDR3 is made up of 16 amino acids. CDR3 nucleotide sequence: TGTGCCAGCAGTTTTTCGACAGGGGAGAGACGCCAGCCCCAGCATTTT. Translating gives CASSFSTGERRQPQHF.

The V and J genes are TRBV18 and TRBJ2-5; D may be TRBD1 (6 bases). V was trimmed by 5 bases and J by 5 bases, leaving 12 bases between them. Germline CDR1 reads KGHSH; CDR2 reads LQKENI. The CDR3 length is 13 residues. In DNA, the CDR3 is TGTGCCAGCTCAGCTGGACAGAAGGAGACCCAGTACTTC. This translates into CASSAGQKETQYF.

The chain uses TRBV10-3 and TRBJ2-3; D is unresolved. CDR3 length: 13 amino acids. CDR1 and CDR2 (germline): ENHRY, SYGVKD. Trimming left V 0 bases short and J 7 bases short, with 8 bases between. The DNA for the CDR3 is TGTGCCATCAGTGAGTCGGGTCCATATACGCAGTATTTT. It codes for CAISESGPYTQYF.

The V gene is TRBV15, the J gene TRBJ2-3, with D perhaps being TRBD1 or TRBD2 (5 bases each). This CDR3 has 16 residues. Germline V gene lookup returns CDR1 LNHNV and CDR2 YYDKDF (reference sequence). V was cut by 8 bases and J by 0 bases, with 18 bases left in between. In DNA, the CDR3 is TGTGCCACCGCCGATTGGGACGGATCTAGCACAGATACGCAGTATTTT. It encodes CATADWDGSSTDTQYF.

This clone was seen more than once but under ten times. Other DNA sequences of this sample code for an identical CDR3. V is TRBV4-1 and J is TRBJ1-1; D remains ambiguous. Per the germline V gene, CDR1 is MGHRA and CDR2 is YSYEKL. Deletions cut 1 base from V and 0 bases from J, with 9 bases between. CDR3 length equals 15 residues. The CDR3 reads CASSQGRGVNTEAFF. The CDR3 DNA follows: TGCGCCAGCAGCCAAGGGAGAGGCGTGAACACTGAAGCTTTCTTT.